One T cell receptor (beta chain) is described in this entry. This clonotype was recorded many times. Its specific antigen is unknown. The record has no base qualities; no much larger clone is one base away. What the treatment or condition label conveys for this sample: allogeneic hematopoietic cell transplantation with graft depleted of TCRalphabeta T cells and CD19 B cells. Transplant recipients were children who received TCRalphabeta/CD19-depleted allogeneic hematopoietic cell grafts. This specimen belongs to a study of T-cell reconstitution after alpha-beta-depleted transplantation in children (dated by TCRdb to 2016 to 2017). Turning to the overall study: The study quantitatively tracked T-cell immune reconstitution after TCRalphabeta/CD19-depleted allogeneic hematopoietic cell transplantation in children using TCR repertoire profiling.

Library generation was performed with PCR. Instrument on record: Illumina HiSeq 2500. TCR libraries were prepared with molecular barcoding, using unique molecular identifiers to normalize TCRbeta repertoire quantification. The public reads were reprocessed in TCRdb via fastp at Q25 and MiXCR, keeping in-frame beta chains. Each CDR3 protein gets just one entry, which takes the most common genes and DNA from the rows behind it. This sample comprises tens of thousands of distinct CDR3 sequences, approximately 5% of them detected only once. Approximately 19% of the sample belongs to the ten largest clones. The full study reports these points: In some patients, high TCRbeta diversity at day 60 was attributed to recipient T cells and intrathymic progenitors that had survived conditioning. Over subsequent months, a decline in hyperexpanded clone frequencies was noted, and after one year, T-cell counts and TCRbeta diversity were mostly ascribed to newly produced T cells. The apparently early alphabetaT-cell count recovery about two months after transplant was reportedly dependent on only several hundred rapidly expanded clones derived from non-depleted graft cells.

The junction shows trimming of 0 bases on V and 5 bases on J, plus 11 bases between the germline ends. The germline V gene (reference sequence) sets CDR1 to DFQATT and CDR2 to SNEGSKA. The CDR3 goes from the cysteine to the phenylalanine over 14 residues. The read is trimmed to its CDR3 DNA, 42 bases read in frame from base 1. The specimen was PBMCs, mostly from graft donor cells, collected 180 days after TCRalphabeta/CD19-depleted stem cell transplant. The TCR originated in a boy under two years old who had a stem cell transplant for acute myeloid leukemia, so the T cells may come from the graft donor. This chain is built from TRBV20-1 and TRBJ1-5; TRBD1 is possibly the D segment (6 matching bases). The DNA is as follows: TGCAGTGCTAGAGATGTGGGGGGCGATCAGCCCCAGCATTTT. This translates into CSARDVGGDQPQHF.